The 7 T cell receptor beta chains below were found in one sample sequenced in a study of blood T cell repertoires in COVID-19. Profiled with immunoSEQ multiplex PCR; TCRdb holds only in-frame clones, not every one. This sample has some 340,000 clones; approximately 81% occur once, and the top ten carry 3% to 4.5%. The specimen sequenced was peripheral blood. The receptor set was obtained from a woman in her late teens or twenties with acute or convalescent COVID-19.

V usage is TRBV7-8 and J usage is TRBJ2-7; 11 bases align to TRBD1. This CDR3 has 15 amino acids. Germline lookup yields CDR1 SGHVS and CDR2 FQNEAQ. The ends lost 2 bases at V and 3 bases at J; junction bases unmatched: 3. CDR3 protein: CASSLFGTGGYEQYF. The CDR3 nucleotides are TGTGCCAGCAGCTTATTTGGGACAGGGGGCTACGAGCAGTACTTC.

This rearrangement joins TRBV11-2 to TRBJ2-7; D unclear. Germline V gene data show CDR1 as SGHAT and CDR2 as FQNNGV. V was clipped by 1 base and J by 2 bases, with 3 bases between them. The CDR3 has 12 residues. CDR3 protein: CASSLAPYEQYF. The CDR3 nucleotides are TGTGCCAGCAGCTTAGCTCCCTACGAGCAGTACTTC. Supplemented by reference TRBV11-2 and TRBJ2-7, the full variable domain reads EAGVAQSPRYKIIEKRQSVAFWCNPISGHATLYWYQQILGQGPKLLIQFQNNGVVDDSQLPKDRFSAERLKGVDSTLKIQPAKLEDSAVYLCASSLAPYEQYFGPGTRLTVT.

The V call is TRBV12-5, the J call TRBJ2-1, with TRBD1 matching 7 bases. From germline, CDR1 is LGHNT and CDR2 FRNRAP. After removal of 4 bases from V and 4 bases from J, the junction contained 1 base not matched to a gene. The CDR3 contains 13 residues. The DNA for the CDR3 is TGTGCTAGTGGTTCGGGACAGTACAATGAGCAGTTCTTC. It yields the protein CASGSGQYNEQFF. The full variable domain, its missing parts supplied by reference TRBV12-5 and TRBJ2-1, is DARVTQTPRHKVTEMGQEVTMRCQPILGHNTVFWYRQTMMQGLELLAYFRNRAPLDDSGMPKDRFSAEMPDATLATLKIQPSEPRDSAVYFCASGSGQYNEQFFGPGTRLTVL.

This rearrangement joins TRBV5-1 to TRBJ2-7; tentatively, D is TRBD1 (6 bases). CDR3 size: 14 residues. Germline values: CDR1 SGHRS, CDR2 YFSETQ. V lost 3 bases and J lost 2, with 12 bases in between. The CDR3: CASSSRTVTYEQYF. CDR3 DNA sequence: TGCGCCAGCAGCTCCCGGACAGTAACCTACGAGCAGTACTTC. Full variable domain (outside the CDR3, taken from reference TRBV5-1 and TRBJ2-7): KAGVTQTPRYLIKTRGQQVTLSCSPISGHRSVSWYQQTPGQGLQFLFEYFSETQRNKGNFPGRFSGRQFSNSRSEMNVSTLELGDSALYLCASSSRTVTYEQYFGPGTRLTVT.

This chain uses TRBV7-9 with TRBJ2-5; D may be TRBD2 (5 bases). Germline V gives CDR1 SEHNR, CDR2 FQNEAQ (reference sequence). Trimming stripped 1 base from V and 4 bases from J, with 10 bases between. This CDR3 is built from 14 residues. DNA for the CDR3: TGTGCCAGCAGCTTAGTCGGGATAGGAGAGACCCAGTACTTC. Translating it yields CASSLVGIGETQYF.

The genes are TRBV19 and TRBJ1-1, with no clear D. This CDR3 contains 12 residues. The V end was cut by 3 bases, the J end by 2 bases, with 4 bases between. Germline CDR1 LNHDA, CDR2 SQIVND (reference sequence). Here the CDR3 reads CASSISNTEAFF. DNA for the CDR3: TGTGCCAGTAGTATTTCAAACACTGAAGCTTTCTTT. Full variable domain (rest looked up from reference TRBV19 and TRBJ1-1): DGGITQSPKYLFRKEGQNVTLSCEQNLNHDAMYWYRQDPGQGLRLIYYSQIVNDFQKGDIAEGYSVSREKKESFPLTVTSAQKNPTAFYLCASSISNTEAFFGQGTRLTVV.

This clone occurred once. The gene calls are TRBV30 and TRBJ2-3, with 14 bases aligning to TRBD2. There are 15 residues in the CDR3. V was pared by 1 base and J by 8 bases, with 5 bases of the junction left unmatched. In germline, CDR1 is GTSNPN, CDR2 SVGIG (reference sequence). CDR3 amino acids: CAWSAGTSGGATQYF. CDR3 coding DNA: TGTGCCTGGAGTGCAGGGACTAGCGGGGGCGCTACGCAGTATTTT.